This TCR beta chain was obtained from a study of T cells after yellow fever vaccination (dated by TCRdb to about 2019). In the study overall: The SMART-Seq v4 Ultra Low Input RNA kit was used to prepare libraries from fractions with low cell numbers. Two healthy male donors made up the cohort, one aged 18 to 29 years and the other aged 30 to 40 years. Blood was drawn at multiple timepoints before and after primary and secondary immunization, with bulk PBMC replicates and cell subsets isolated. To follow T-cell clones before and after primary and booster YFV17D yellow fever vaccination, bulk TCR alpha and beta repertoires were sequenced over time. General study outcomes and caveats: Most clones expanded after primary vaccination (around 96% of CD4 and 80% to 90% of CD8) were re-detected after the booster, suggesting that broad memory maintenance occurred. Compared with the primary T-cell response, the secondary T-cell response was faster but weaker, reaching its peak on day 5 rather than on day 15. Computational filtering was required because FACS-sorted repertoires could contain abundant contaminating clonotypes from the bulk population. Only a couple of donors were included in the study, so the extent to which the findings can be generalized is limited. A small fraction of clonotypes showed up in both the CD4 and CD8 compartments, probably as a result of convergent recombination.

Clipping removes 2 bases from V and 3 bases from J, with 12 as the unmatched junction base count. Taken from the germline V gene, the CDR1 and CDR2 loops are MDHEN and SYDVKM. The CDR3 measures 17 amino acids from cysteine to phenylalanine. This entry keeps only the CDR3 DNA: 51 bases, framed from base 1. TCR cDNA was synthesized by 5'RACE template switching, through which a universal primer site and unique molecular identifiers were introduced. Priming for cDNA synthesis came from both the TCR alpha and TCR beta constant segments. Two PCR steps were used to amplify libraries, with sample barcodes and sequencing adapters being added in the second step. Libraries were sequenced on Illumina HiSeq 2500 (2x100 bp) or NovaSeq (2x150 bp). The published analysis was carried out like this. MIGEC handled demultiplexing of reads and collapsing into UMI consensus sequences, while MiXCR performed V(D)J alignment. Clonotypes responding to the vaccine were identified with edgeR on replicate PBMC samples, with the criteria of FDR below 0.01 and a log2 fold change above 5 up to day 15. CD4 or CD8 identity was assigned to each bulk clonotype according to whether the clonotype was present at higher abundance in the sequenced CD4 repertoire or the sequenced CD8 repertoire. TCRdb took the public reads, trimmed them with fastp at Q25, ran MiXCR for clone calling and kept in-frame beta chains. For every CDR3 protein sequence, its rows merge into one entry that carries the most common genes and DNA. For this entry, the V and J calls and clone size follow TCRdb and not the study's own pipeline. Here the sample has about 210,000 distinct CDR3 sequences; about 7% occur a single time. In total, the top ten clones hold approximately 1% of the sample.

According to the study, the label for this sample's treatment or condition signals: live attenuated yellow fever vaccine strain. PBMCs were isolated from peripheral blood using a standard Ficoll-Paque protocol. CD4 and CD8 T-cell fractions were isolated with Dynabeads CD4 and CD8 positive selection kits. TriZol was used to extract RNA from bulk PBMCs, from CD4 and CD8 fractions, and from dextramer-positive and dextramer-negative fractions. This clonotype turned up a few times. Its antigen remains unidentified. Base qualities are missing; no much larger clone stands one base away. The receptor's source is a man younger than 45 who received the YFV17D yellow fever vaccine. The chain couples TRBV28 to TRBJ2-7, and 8 bases in between align with TRBD1. This material consisted of CD4+ T cells sorted from PBMCs, taken on the day of the yellow fever booster vaccination. The CDR3 has the sequence CASSLPRVRGLVYEQYF. The nucleotide sequence is TGTGCCAGCAGTTTACCAAGGGTCAGGGGGCTCGTCTACGAGCAGTACTTC.